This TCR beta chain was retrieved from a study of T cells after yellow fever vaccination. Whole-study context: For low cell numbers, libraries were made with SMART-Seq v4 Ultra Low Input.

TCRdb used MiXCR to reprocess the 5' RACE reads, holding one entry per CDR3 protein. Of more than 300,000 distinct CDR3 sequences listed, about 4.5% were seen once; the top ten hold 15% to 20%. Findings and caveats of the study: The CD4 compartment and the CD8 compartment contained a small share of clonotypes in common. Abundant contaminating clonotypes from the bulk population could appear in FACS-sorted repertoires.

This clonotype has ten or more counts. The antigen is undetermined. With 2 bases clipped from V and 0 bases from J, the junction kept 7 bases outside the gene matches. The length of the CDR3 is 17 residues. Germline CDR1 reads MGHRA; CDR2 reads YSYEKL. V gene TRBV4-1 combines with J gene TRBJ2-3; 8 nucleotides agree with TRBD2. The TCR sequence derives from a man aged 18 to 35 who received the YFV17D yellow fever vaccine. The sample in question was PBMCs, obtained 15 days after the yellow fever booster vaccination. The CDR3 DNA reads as TGCGCCAGCAGCCAACTCATAGCGGGGACTAGCACAGATACGCAGTATTTT. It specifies CASSQLIAGTSTDTQYF.